Sequencing of this T cell receptor (beta chain) was carried out in a study of CD8+CD57+ T cells in acquired aplastic anemia. About the research overall: Mean DNA quantity obtained from sorted CD4+ and CD8+ cells was about 3.5 ug. Whole-study findings and limits: Patients and controls were found to share twenty-nine CD8+ CDR3 sequences.

Sequencing was done on patients that had shown CD8+CD57+ cell expansion by flow cytometry. The patients all had a severe acquired aplastic anemia diagnosis. All patients were therapy-naive when blood was sampled. Genomic DNA acted as the template from which TCR beta VDJ combination and CDR3 sequence profiling were carried out. One entry per CDR3 protein, called by TCRdb with MiXCR from the reads. The top ten clones hold 1% to 1.5% of a sample with 300,000 or so distinct CDR3 sequences, under 65% of them seen once. A word on this clonotype: Its antigen remains unknown.

The V end was cut by 5 bases, the J end by 7 bases, with 15 bases between. The CDR3 runs 13 residues. Germline V gives CDR1 ENHRY, CDR2 SYGVKD. This chain uses TRBV10-3 with TRBJ2-7; D is perhaps TRBD2 (6 bases). This receptor was taken from a human donor with aplastic anemia. The material sequenced was sorted CD4+, CD8+, or CD8+CD57+ T cells (not recorded which) from PBMCs. The CDR3 loop reads CAISRLGRREQYF. Written as DNA, the CDR3 is TGTGCCATCAGTCGACTAGGGAGAAGGGAGCAGTACTTC.